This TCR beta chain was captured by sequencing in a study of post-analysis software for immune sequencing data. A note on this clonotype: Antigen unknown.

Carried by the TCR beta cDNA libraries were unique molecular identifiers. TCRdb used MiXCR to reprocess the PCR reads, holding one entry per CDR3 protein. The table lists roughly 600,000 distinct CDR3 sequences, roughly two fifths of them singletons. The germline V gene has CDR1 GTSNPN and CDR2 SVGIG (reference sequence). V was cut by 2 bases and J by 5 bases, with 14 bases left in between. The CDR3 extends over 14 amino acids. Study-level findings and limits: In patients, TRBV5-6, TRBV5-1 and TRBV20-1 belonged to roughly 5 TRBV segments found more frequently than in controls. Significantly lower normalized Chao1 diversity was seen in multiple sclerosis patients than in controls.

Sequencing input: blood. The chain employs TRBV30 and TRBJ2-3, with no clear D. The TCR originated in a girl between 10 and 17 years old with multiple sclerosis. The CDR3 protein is CAWSRMGSGDTQYF. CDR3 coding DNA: TGTGCCTGGAGTCGGATGGGATCGGGAGATACGCAGTATTTT.